Detailed here is one TCR beta chain. Trimming took 4 bases from V and 10 from J; bases not matched to a gene: 6. The CDR3 runs 12 residues. The germline CDR1 and CDR2 sequences are SGHRS and YFSETQ. The data are from a study of blood T cell repertoires in COVID-19. For the study at large: From the United States, Italy and Spain came samples of acute and convalescent COVID-19. T cells, B-cell-depleted T cells, or PBMCs provided the cDNA or gDNA that served as material.

Here immunoSEQ multiplex PCR was the method, and the copy in TCRdb shows in-frame clones only, minus some. The data contain about 300,000 clones, roughly 86% of them seen just once; the ten biggest clones take up under 3%. Enrollees, about 18 to 95 years old, lived in 24 US areas. Two negative PCRs, clearance, or symptom resolution characterized the recovered Cohort 3 donors. The gene calls are TRBV5-1 and TRBJ2-3, with TRBD1 matching over 7 bases. The sequencing input was PBMCs or T cells enriched from blood (not recorded which). The TCR sequence derives from a woman in her late teens or twenties who had recovered from COVID-19. The CDR3 loop reads CASSLDREAQYF. In nucleotides, the CDR3 is TGCGCCAGCAGCCTAGACAGGGAAGCGCAGTATTTT.